This T cell receptor (beta chain) was sequenced in a study of tumor and adjacent non-tumor tissue in lung cancer (dated by TCRdb to the late 2010s). For context, the study as a whole: By cancer type, the cohort comprised around 11 adenocarcinoma patients, a couple of squamous cell carcinoma patients and 1 small cell lung cancer patient. Ages among the approximately 15 patients ranged from about 31 to 80 years, there were approximately 10 men and 5 women, and disease was at TNM stage I to III. Sequencing generated a total of more than 95,000,000 productive TCRbeta reads, averaging around 4.2 million reads per sample. The study compared bulk TCRbeta repertoires between lung tumor tissue and matched distant non-tumor lung tissue from 15 lung cancer patients. For each patient, one tumor sample and one normal lung sample were taken, giving approximately 30 paired specimens that underwent TCRbeta CDR3 sequencing. The study at large found these results: TCR diversity was significantly higher in younger patients, and higher tumor TCR diversity was associated with shorter overall and disease-free survival. Significantly higher TCR diversity (inverse Simpson) was observed in tumor tissue than in normal lung tissue (around 450 vs 160, P = 0.0075, Mann-Whitney U test). The sequencing platform is not named in the methods, and unique molecular identifiers are not mentioned. Peripheral blood was not sequenced, so blood TCRbeta repertoires were not examined in the lung cancer patients of the study. The cohort had only around 14 patients, and the authors noted that larger samples and more detailed clinical data are needed. A significantly larger cumulative share of the repertoire was made up by the top 100 clones in normal lung than in tumor tissue.

At least ten counts were recorded for this clonotype. The antigen it recognizes is unknown. Qualities for individual bases were not recorded, and no much larger clone is one base off. RNA was extracted from bulk unsorted tissue and checked for quality with a NanoDrop ND-1000 and an Agilent 2100. Donors were newly diagnosed lung cancer patients admitted for thoracic surgery in China between August and November 2014, without prior chemotherapy. Patients who had received previous radiotherapy or chemotherapy, or who had another concurrent cancer, were excluded from the study. Pieces of surgical tissue measuring roughly 1-2.2 cm3 were kept in RNAlater solution and stored at -80 degrees C until use. The CDR3 goes from the cysteine to the phenylalanine over 14 residues. Only CDR3 DNA remains: 42 bases, in frame from the first base. Trimmed from V: 0 bases; trimmed from J: 6 bases; junction bases lacking a gene match: 4. CDR1 and CDR2, looked up from the germline V gene (reference sequence), are SGHNT and YYREEE.

Receptor amplification or capture employed multiplex PCR. Sequencing used an Illumina HiSeq 2500. TCRbeta libraries were constructed through three rounds of nested PCR with primers (Table S4) according to protocols adapted from ARM-PCR. PCR products of 200-500 bp were gel-excised and purified with the QIAquick gel extraction kit before sequencing. Regarding the original processing steps: Reads were cleaned using Trimmomatic, were merged into complete CDR3 sequences using FLASH, and were assigned to V(D)J germline segments using MiTCR. VDJtools was used to compute clonal diversity as the inverse Simpson's index. Productive reads were defined as in-frame sequences without a premature stop codon. The public sequencing data were trimmed at Q25 with fastp and processed into clonotypes with MiXCR by TCRdb, which kept only in-frame beta chains. Rows with one shared CDR3 protein collapse into an entry with the most common genes and DNA. For this entry, the V and J calls and clone size follow TCRdb and not the study's own pipeline. This sample lists fewer than 150,000 distinct CDR3 sequences; 60% to 70% were detected once. The top ten clones comprise 18% of the sample.

The chain uses TRBV5-4 and TRBJ1-1; 8 bases in the middle match TRBD1. The specimen sequenced was lung tumor tissue. The sequence derives from a man between 60 and 75 years old with small cell lung cancer. The CDR3 protein sequence reads: CASSLGTGHPEAFF. The bases are TGTGCCAGCAGCTTGGGGACAGGGCACCCTGAAGCTTTCTTT.